This paragraph reports one TCR beta chain. Its antigen remains unknown. This CDR3 has 15 amino acids. CDR1 is SGHKS and CDR2 is YYEKEE in the germline V gene (reference sequence). The J segment lost 5 bases and the V segment lost 4 bases, leaving 12 bases of the junction unmatched. The data derive from a study of cytomegalovirus exposure and HLA in healthy donors. The PCR contained 60 Vbeta and 13 Jbeta primers. Sequenced by immunoSEQ multiplex PCR; TCRdb stores in-frame clones only, minus some. This sample has about 210,000 clones, with approximately 86% found just once. Study results and limitations: Analysis performed later showed TCR beta chains linked to HLA being more clonally expanded than equally common others. In vitro confirmation showed a few CMV-associated chains to be CMV antigen specific.

V and J are TRBV5-5 and TRBJ2-7, with TRBD1 matching over 7 bases. Specimen: PBMCs. This sequence was found in a young woman in good health and CMV-seronegative. The CDR3 protein is CASSVYRGLGDEQYF. As DNA, the CDR3 is TGTGCCAGCAGCGTCTACAGGGGCCTAGGGGACGAGCAGTACTTC.